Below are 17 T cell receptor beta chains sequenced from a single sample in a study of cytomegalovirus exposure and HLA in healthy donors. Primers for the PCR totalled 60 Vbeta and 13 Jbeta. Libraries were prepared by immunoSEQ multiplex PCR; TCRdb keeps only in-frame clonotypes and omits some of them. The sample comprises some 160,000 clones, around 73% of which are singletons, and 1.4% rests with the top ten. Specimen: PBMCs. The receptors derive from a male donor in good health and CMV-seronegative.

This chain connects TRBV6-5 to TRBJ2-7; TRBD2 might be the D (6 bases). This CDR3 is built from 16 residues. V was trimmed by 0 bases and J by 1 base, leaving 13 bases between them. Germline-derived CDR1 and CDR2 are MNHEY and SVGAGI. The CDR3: CASSYSVGGVSYEQYF. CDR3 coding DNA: TGTGCCAGCAGTTACTCGGTGGGAGGTGTTTCCTACGAGCAGTACTTC.

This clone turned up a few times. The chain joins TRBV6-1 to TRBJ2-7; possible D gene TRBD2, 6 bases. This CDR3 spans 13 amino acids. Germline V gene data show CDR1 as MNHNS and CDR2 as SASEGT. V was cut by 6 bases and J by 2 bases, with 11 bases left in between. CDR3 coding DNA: TGTGCCAGCAGGACTGGGGGGACCTACGAGCAGTACTTC. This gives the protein CASRTGGTYEQYF.

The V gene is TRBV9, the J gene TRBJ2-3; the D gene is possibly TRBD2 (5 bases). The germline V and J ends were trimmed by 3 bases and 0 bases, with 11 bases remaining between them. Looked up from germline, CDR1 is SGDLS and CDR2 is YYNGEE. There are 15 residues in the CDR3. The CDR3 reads CASSAGIESTDTQYF. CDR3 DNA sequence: TGTGCCAGCAGCGCCGGGATTGAGAGCACAGATACGCAGTATTTT. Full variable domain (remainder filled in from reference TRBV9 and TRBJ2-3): DSGVTQTPKHLITATGQRVTLRCSPRSGDLSVYWYQQSLDQGLQFLIQYYNGEERAKGNILERFSAQQFPDLHSELNLSSLELGDSALYFCASSAGIESTDTQYFGPGTRLTVL.

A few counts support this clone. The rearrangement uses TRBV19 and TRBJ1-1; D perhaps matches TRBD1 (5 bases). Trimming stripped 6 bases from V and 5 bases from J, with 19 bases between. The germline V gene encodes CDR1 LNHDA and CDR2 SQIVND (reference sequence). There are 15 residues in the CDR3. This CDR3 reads CASRATGNRETEAFF. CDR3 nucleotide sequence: TGTGCCAGTAGGGCAACAGGCAACCGGGAGACTGAAGCTTTCTTT.

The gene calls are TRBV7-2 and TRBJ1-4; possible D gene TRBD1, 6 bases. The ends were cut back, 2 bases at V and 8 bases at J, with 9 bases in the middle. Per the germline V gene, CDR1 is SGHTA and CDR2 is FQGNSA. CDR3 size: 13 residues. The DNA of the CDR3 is TGTGCCAGCAGCTTAAACAGGGTAGAAAAACTGTTTTTT. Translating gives CASSLNRVEKLFF.

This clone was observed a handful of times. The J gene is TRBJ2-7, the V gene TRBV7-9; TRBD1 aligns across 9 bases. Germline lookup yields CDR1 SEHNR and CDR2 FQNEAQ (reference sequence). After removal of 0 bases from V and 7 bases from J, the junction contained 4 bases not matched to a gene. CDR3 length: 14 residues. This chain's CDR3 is CASSLAGQGREQYF. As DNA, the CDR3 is TGTGCCAGCAGCTTAGCTGGACAGGGGCGGGAGCAGTACTTC.

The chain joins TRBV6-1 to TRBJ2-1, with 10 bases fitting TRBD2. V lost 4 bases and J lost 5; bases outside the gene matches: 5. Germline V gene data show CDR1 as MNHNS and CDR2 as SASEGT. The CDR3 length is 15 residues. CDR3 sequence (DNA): TGTGCCAGCAGTGCGGGTCTAGCGGGGGACAATGAGCAGTTCTTC. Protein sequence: CASSAGLAGDNEQFF.

CDR3 coding DNA: TGCGCCAGCAGGGGGGACACGTGGTCCTACGAGCAGTACTTC. Encoded protein: CASRGDTWSYEQYF. This chain uses TRBV5-1 with TRBJ2-7; possibly TRBD1 for D (6 bases). Trimming removed 5 bases at V and 1 base at J, with 13 bases between. The CDR3 sequence is 14 residues long. The germline CDR1 and CDR2 sequences are SGHRS and YFSETQ. Full variable domain (outside the CDR3, taken from reference TRBV5-1 and TRBJ2-7): KAGVTQTPRYLIKTRGQQVTLSCSPISGHRSVSWYQQTPGQGLQFLFEYFSETQRNKGNFPGRFSGRQFSNSRSEMNVSTLELGDSALYLCASRGDTWSYEQYFGPGTRLTVT.

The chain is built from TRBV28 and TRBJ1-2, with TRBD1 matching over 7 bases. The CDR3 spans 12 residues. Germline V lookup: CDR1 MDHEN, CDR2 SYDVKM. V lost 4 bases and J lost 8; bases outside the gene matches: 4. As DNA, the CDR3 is TGTGCCAGCAGTTCGACAGGGAACGGCTACACCTTC. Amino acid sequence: CASSSTGNGYTF.

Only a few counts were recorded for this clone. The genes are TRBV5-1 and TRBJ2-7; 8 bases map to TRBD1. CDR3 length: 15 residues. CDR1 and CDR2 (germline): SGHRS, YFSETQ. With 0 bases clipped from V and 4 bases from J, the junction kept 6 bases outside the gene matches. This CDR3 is CASSLASGGLYEQYF. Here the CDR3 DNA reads TGCGCCAGCAGCTTGGCCTCAGGGGGCTTATACGAGCAGTACTTC.

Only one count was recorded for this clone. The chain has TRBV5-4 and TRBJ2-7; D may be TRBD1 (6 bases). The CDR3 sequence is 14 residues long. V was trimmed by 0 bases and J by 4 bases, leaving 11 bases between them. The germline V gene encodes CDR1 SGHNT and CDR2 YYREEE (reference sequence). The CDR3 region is CASSLGLGAYEQYF. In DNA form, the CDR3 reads TGTGCCAGCAGCTTGGGTTTGGGGGCATACGAGCAGTACTTC.

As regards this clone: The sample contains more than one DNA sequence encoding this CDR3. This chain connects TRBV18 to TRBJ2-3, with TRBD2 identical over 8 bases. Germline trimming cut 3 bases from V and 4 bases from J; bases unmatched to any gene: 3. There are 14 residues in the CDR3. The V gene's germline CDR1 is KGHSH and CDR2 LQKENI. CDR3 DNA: TGTGCCAGCTCACCCCGGGGGGGTGCAGATACGCAGTATTTT. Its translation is CASSPRGGADTQYF.

The CDR3 DNA sequence: TGCGCCAGCAGCCAACAGGGGAACTATGGCTACACCTTC. It is translated as CASSQQGNYGYTF. The chain recombines TRBV4-3 with TRBJ1-2, with D possibly matching TRBD1 (6 bases). Germline values: CDR1 LGHNA, CDR2 YSLEER. V lost 2 bases to trimming and J lost 2 bases, with 6 bases between them. The CDR3 runs to 13 residues.

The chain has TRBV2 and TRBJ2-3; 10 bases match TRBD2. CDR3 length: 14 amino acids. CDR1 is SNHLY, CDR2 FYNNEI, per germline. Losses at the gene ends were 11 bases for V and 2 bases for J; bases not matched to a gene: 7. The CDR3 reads CALRLAGDTDTQYF. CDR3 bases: TGTGCCCTCCGACTAGCGGGCGACACAGATACGCAGTATTTT.

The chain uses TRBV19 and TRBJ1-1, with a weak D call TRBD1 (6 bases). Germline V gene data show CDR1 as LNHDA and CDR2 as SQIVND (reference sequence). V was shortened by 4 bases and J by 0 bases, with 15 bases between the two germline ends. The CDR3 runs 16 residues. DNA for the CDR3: TGTGCCAGTAGTACCCCCAGGGGAGGGTTGAACACTGAAGCTTTCTTT. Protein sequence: CASSTPRGGLNTEAFF.

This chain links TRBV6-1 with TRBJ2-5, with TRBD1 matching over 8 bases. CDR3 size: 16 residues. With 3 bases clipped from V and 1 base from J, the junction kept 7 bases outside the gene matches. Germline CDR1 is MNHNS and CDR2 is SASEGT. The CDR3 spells CASSDAPDRAQETQYF. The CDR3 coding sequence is TGTGCCAGCAGTGATGCCCCGGACAGGGCCCAAGAGACCCAGTACTTC.

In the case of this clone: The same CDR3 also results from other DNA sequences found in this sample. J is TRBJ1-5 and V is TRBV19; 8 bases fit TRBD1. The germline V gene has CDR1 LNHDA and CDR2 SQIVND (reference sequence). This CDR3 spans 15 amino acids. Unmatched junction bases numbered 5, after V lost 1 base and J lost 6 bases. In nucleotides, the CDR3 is TGTGCCAGTAGTATAGGCGCAGGGGGCGGTCAGCCCCAGCATTTT. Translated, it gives CASSIGAGGGQPQHF.